This TCR beta chain emerged from a study of blood T cell repertoires in COVID-19. This CDR3 spans 14 amino acids. The V segment lost 5 bases and the J segment 4 bases; nucleotides outside the gene matches: 6. CDR1 is MDHEN, CDR2 SYDVKM, per germline. In the source study's methods: Reference gene primer amplification gave estimated nucleated cell counts. TCRdb keeps only in-frame clones here, not all; method: immunoSEQ multiplex PCR. For V, J and clone size, that table is used; D and trimming come from the DNA. The sample shows roughly 48,000 clones, over 85% of them seen only once. The specimen was peripheral blood. V and J are TRBV28 and TRBJ1-1; 8 nucleotides agree with TRBD1. The origin of this receptor is a man aged 55 to 70 with COVID-19, enrolled during active disease. Here the CDR3 DNA reads TGTGCCAGCAGTCCCCCGACAGGGGTCACTGAAGCTTTCTTT. Translation: CASSPPTGVTEAFF. Filled out from reference TRBV28 and TRBJ1-1, the complete variable domain reads DVKVTQSSRYLVKRTGEKVFLECVQDMDHENMFWYRQDPGLGLRLIYFSYDVKMKEKGDIPEGYSVSREKKERFSLILESASTNQTSMYLCASSPPTGVTEAFFGQGTRLTVV.